This TCR beta chain was recovered during a study of human T cells and chemical hapten exposure. Study-level results: Healthy individuals' immune responses may differ from those of donors, who had alopecia.

TCRdb processed the RACE reads anew with MiXCR; each CDR3 protein has one entry. The table has 40,000 or so distinct CDR3 sequences, more than 9% seen once. Time point described: pre-sensitization, week 0. Treatment described: therapeutic diphenylcyclopropenone sensitization with weekly scalp DPC. In every case, blood was obtained before the patch test was applied. This CDR3 comprises 14 residues. Germline assignment: CDR1 WNHNN and CDR2 SYGVQD (reference sequence). In the case of this clonotype: Its cognate antigen is unknown. This sequence may be a read error, since a much larger clone differs from it by one base.

Sequencing used whole blood, obtained in connection with sensitization to the hapten diphenylcyclopropenone (DPC). This chain joins TRBV10-1 and TRBJ1-1; D gene uncertain. This sequence originates from a man aged 25-45 years with alopecia areata. Some clones in this sample may be carry-over from other donors' samples. This CDR3 is CVRPDFFWDTEAFF. In DNA, the CDR3 is TGCGTCAGACCCGACTTTTTTTGGGACACTGAAGCTTTCTTT.